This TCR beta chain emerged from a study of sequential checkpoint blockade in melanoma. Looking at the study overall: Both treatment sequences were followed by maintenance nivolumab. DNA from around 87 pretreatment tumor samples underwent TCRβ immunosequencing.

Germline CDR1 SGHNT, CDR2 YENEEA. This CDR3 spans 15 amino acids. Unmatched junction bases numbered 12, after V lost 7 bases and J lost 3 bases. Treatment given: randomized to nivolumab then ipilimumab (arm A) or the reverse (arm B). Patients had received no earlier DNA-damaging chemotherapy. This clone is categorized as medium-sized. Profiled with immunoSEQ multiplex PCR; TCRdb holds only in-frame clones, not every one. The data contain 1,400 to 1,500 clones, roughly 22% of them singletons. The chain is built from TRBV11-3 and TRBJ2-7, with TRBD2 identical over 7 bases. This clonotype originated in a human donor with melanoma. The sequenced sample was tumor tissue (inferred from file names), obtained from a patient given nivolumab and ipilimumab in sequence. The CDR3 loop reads CASTAFGLADYEQYF. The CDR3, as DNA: TGTGCCAGCACCGCGTTTGGGCTAGCGGACTACGAGCAGTACTTC. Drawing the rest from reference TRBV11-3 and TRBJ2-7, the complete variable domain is EAGVVQSPRYKIIEKKQPVAFWCNPISGHNTLYWYLQNLGQGPELLIRYENEEAVDDSQLPKDRFSAERLKGVDSTLKIQPAELGDSAVYLCASTAFGLADYEQYFGPGTRLTVT.